This is a list of T cell receptor beta chains from one sample in a study of identical twins. A single record per CDR3 protein comes from TCRdb applying MiXCR to the 5' RACE reads. The top ten hold around 7.1% of the sample, which has a few hundred thousand distinct CDR3 sequences, around 9.7% seen once. The same specimen was also included in a second study, on yellow fever vaccine responses in identical twins.

The material sequenced was CD8+ T cells sorted from blood. The receptors here all came from a woman aged 18-29 years in good health. Both conserved end residues are part of each CDR3. A D gene is named only where the DNA matches it firmly. Expanded clones get a size class; other rows say once, few or many, or leave the size out.

CDR3: CASRGGMNTEAFF
DNA: TGTGCCAGCAGGGGGGGGATGAACACTGAAGCTTTCTTT
J: TRBJ1-1
D: .
V: TRBV6-2/TRBV6-3
size: many

CDR3: CASRGMDGVLSYEQYF
DNA: TGTGCCAGCAGAGGGATGGATGGGGTCCTCTCCTACGAGCAGTACTTC
J: TRBJ2-7
D: .
V: TRBV6-2/TRBV6-3
size: .

CDR3: CASSHSGGPQETQYF
DNA: TGTGCCAGCAGTCATAGCGGGGGGCCGCAAGAGACCCAGTACTTC
J: TRBJ2-5
D: TRBD2
V: TRBV9
size: .

CDR3: CASSEAPSYEQYF
DNA: TGTGCCAGCTCAGAAGCGCCCTCCTACGAGCAGTACTTC
J: TRBJ2-7
D: .
V: TRBV3-1
size: few

CDR3: CANEGGWEDNEKLFF
DNA: TGTGCCAACGAGGGGGGGTGGGAAGACAATGAAAAACTGTTTTTT
J: TRBJ1-4
D: .
V: TRBV6-1
size: many

CDR3: CASSGMTEEKLFF
DNA: TGTGCCAGCAGCGGAATGACCGAGGAAAAACTGTTTTTT
J: TRBJ1-4
D: .
V: TRBV7-9
size: .

CDR3: CASSSPDRATTDTQYF
DNA: TGTGCCAGCAGCTCTCCGGACAGGGCTACCACAGATACGCAGTATTTT
J: TRBJ2-3
D: TRBD1
V: TRBV11-3
size: .

CDR3: CASSPFGGVGDTQYF
DNA: TGTGCCAGCAGCCCTTTTGGGGGAGTAGGAGATACGCAGTATTTT
J: TRBJ2-3
D: .
V: TRBV6-1
size: few

CDR3: CASSQDRGSTGELFF
DNA: TGCGCCAGCAGCCAAGATCGCGGTAGCACCGGGGAGCTGTTTTTT
J: TRBJ2-2
D: .
V: TRBV4-3
size: many

CDR3: CASSIAQWTHNEQFF
DNA: TGTGCCAGTAGTATCGCCCAATGGACCCACAATGAGCAGTTCTTC
J: TRBJ2-1
D: .
V: TRBV19
size: few

CDR3: CASRRASYNEQFF
DNA: TGTGCCAGCCGGAGGGCTTCTTACAATGAGCAGTTCTTC
J: TRBJ2-1
D: .
V: TRBV12-3/TRBV12-4
size: many

CDR3: CSARDSSGVYNEQFF
DNA: TGCAGTGCTAGAGATTCTAGCGGGGTTTACAATGAGCAGTTCTTC
J: TRBJ2-1
D: TRBD2
V: TRBV20-1
size: .

CDR3: CATRGYEENYEQYF
DNA: TGTGCCACCCGTGGTTACGAGGAAAACTACGAGCAGTACTTC
J: TRBJ2-7
D: .
V: TRBV6-1
size: many

CDR3: CASSSPDGGAYNEQFF
DNA: TGTGCCAGCAGTTCCCCAGATGGCGGGGCCTACAATGAGCAGTTCTTC
J: TRBJ2-1
D: .
V: TRBV6-2/TRBV6-3
size: .

CDR3: CASSQVGANSPLHF
DNA: TGTGCCAGCAGCCAGGTGGGGGCTAATTCACCCCTCCACTTT
J: TRBJ1-6
D: .
V: TRBV7-9
size: few

CDR3: CASSLGVKSGQSYNEQFF
DNA: TGTGCCAGCAGCTTAGGGGTCAAGTCGGGACAGAGCTACAATGAGCAGTTCTTC
J: TRBJ2-1
D: TRBD1
V: TRBV11-2
size: few

CDR3: CASSLWTGYNEQFF
DNA: TGTGCCAGCAGCCTCTGGACAGGGTACAATGAGCAGTTCTTC
J: TRBJ2-1
D: TRBD1
V: TRBV13
size: many

CDR3: CASSAYSGGTTDTQYF
DNA: TGTGCCAGCAGCGCATATAGCGGGGGGACCACAGATACGCAGTATTTT
J: TRBJ2-3
D: TRBD2
V: TRBV9
size: .

CDR3: CASSLVESSYNEQFF
DNA: TGTGCCAGCAGCTTGGTAGAGAGCTCCTACAATGAGCAGTTCTTC
J: TRBJ2-1
D: .
V: TRBV5-5
size: many

CDR3: CASTPWEREGIYEQFF
DNA: TGTGCCAGCACCCCATGGGAGCGGGAGGGTATCTATGAGCAGTTCTTC
J: TRBJ2-1
D: TRBD2
V: TRBV5-6
size: few

CDR3: CASSFGSSGYNEQFF
DNA: TGTGCCAGCAGTTTTGGCAGTTCGGGGTACAATGAGCAGTTCTTC
J: TRBJ2-1
D: .
V: TRBV27
size: many

CDR3: CASSLPGGNTEAFF
DNA: TGCGCCAGCAGCTTACCGGGGGGCAACACTGAAGCTTTCTTT
J: TRBJ1-1
D: .
V: TRBV5-1
size: many

CDR3: CASSEPPHYEQYF
DNA: TGTGCCAGCAGTGAACCTCCCCACTACGAGCAGTACTTC
J: TRBJ2-7
D: .
V: TRBV27
size: few

CDR3: CASFWRAFGHGYTF
DNA: TGTGCCAGCTTTTGGCGGGCTTTCGGCCATGGCTACACCTTC
J: TRBJ1-2
D: .
V: TRBV11-2
size: .

CDR3: CSVATPGTEAHEQYF
DNA: TGCAGCGTTGCCACTCCCGGGACGGAAGCCCACGAGCAGTACTTC
J: TRBJ2-7
D: .
V: TRBV29-1
size: many

CDR3: CASSQLAYNQPQHF
DNA: TGCGCCAGCAGCCAGTTAGCTTACAATCAGCCCCAGCATTTT
J: TRBJ1-5
D: .
V: TRBV4-1
size: few

CDR3: CSAQDRTRPTPPLHF
DNA: TGCAGTGCTCAGGACAGGACGAGACCCACCCCACCCCTCCACTTT
J: TRBJ1-6
D: TRBD1
V: TRBV20-1
size: .

CDR3: CASRSLDSGNEQFF
DNA: TGTGCCAGCAGGTCTCTGGATTCGGGCAATGAGCAGTTCTTC
J: TRBJ2-1
D: .
V: TRBV7-2
size: .

CDR3: CASSSIPDRNETQYF
DNA: TGTGCCAGCAGCTCGATTCCGGACAGGAACGAGACCCAGTACTTC
J: TRBJ2-5
D: TRBD1
V: TRBV7-8
size: many

CDR3: CASSFLRQGPYEQYF
DNA: TGCGCCAGCAGCTTCTTGAGACAGGGGCCCTACGAGCAGTACTTC
J: TRBJ2-7
D: TRBD1
V: TRBV5-1
size: .

CDR3: CASSTGMGYEQYF
DNA: TGTGCCAGTAGTACAGGGATGGGGTACGAGCAGTACTTC
J: TRBJ2-7
D: .
V: TRBV19
size: few

CDR3: CASSLSHRGEQYF
DNA: TGTGCCAGCAGTTTATCCCACCGGGGGGAGCAGTACTTC
J: TRBJ2-7
D: .
V: TRBV27
size: many

CDR3: CASSEVKTGGSYTF
DNA: TGTGCCAGCAGTGAAGTAAAGACAGGGGGAAGCTACACCTTC
J: TRBJ1-2
D: TRBD1
V: TRBV25-1
size: few

CDR3: CSARALAVTYEQYF
DNA: TGCAGTGCTAGAGCGCTAGCCGTTACCTACGAGCAGTACTTC
J: TRBJ2-7
D: .
V: TRBV20-1
size: few

CDR3: CASSSSGMGEQYF
DNA: TGTGCCAGCAGCTCGAGTGGAATGGGCGAGCAGTACTTC
J: TRBJ2-7
D: .
V: TRBV7-9
size: few

CDR3: CASSLNERQPQHF
DNA: TGTGCCAGCAGCTTAAACGAGCGTCAGCCCCAGCATTTT
J: TRBJ1-5
D: .
V: TRBV5-6
size: .

CDR3: CASSLGPPIYEQYF
DNA: TGTGCCAGCAGCTTAGGGCCCCCAATCTACGAGCAGTACTTC
J: TRBJ2-7
D: .
V: TRBV7-9
size: few

CDR3: CASSGDRVKGETQYF
DNA: TGTGCCAGTAGTGGCGACAGGGTAAAGGGAGAGACCCAGTACTTC
J: TRBJ2-5
D: TRBD1
V: TRBV19
size: many

CDR3: CASSLPTSGGYNEQFF
DNA: TGTGCCAGCAGCTTACCGACTAGCGGGGGGTACAATGAGCAGTTCTTC
J: TRBJ2-1
D: TRBD2
V: TRBV9
size: few

CDR3: CATEEESYEQYF
DNA: TGTGCCACCGAGGAGGAATCCTACGAGCAGTACTTC
J: TRBJ2-7
D: .
V: TRBV10-3
size: many

CDR3: CATSRGSTSARTDTQYF
DNA: TGTGCCACCAGCAGGGGCTCGACTAGCGCGCGCACAGATACGCAGTATTTT
J: TRBJ2-3
D: TRBD2
V: TRBV15
size: few

CDR3: CASSLMGGGFGTQYF
DNA: TGTGCCAGCAGTTTAATGGGGGGGGGCTTTGGGACGCAGTATTTT
J: TRBJ2-3
D: .
V: TRBV27
size: .

CDR3: CSVDSSGAPSRTEAFF
DNA: TGCAGCGTTGATAGCTCGGGGGCCCCTTCAAGAACTGAAGCTTTCTTT
J: TRBJ1-1
D: .
V: TRBV29-1
size: many

CDR3: CASSLGISYSYNEQFF
DNA: TGTGCCAGCAGCTTAGGTATCAGTTACTCCTACAATGAGCAGTTCTTC
J: TRBJ2-1
D: .
V: TRBV7-8
size: .

CDR3: CASSTRDRGLETQYF
DNA: TGTGCCAGCAGTACTAGGGACAGGGGGCTGGAGACCCAGTACTTC
J: TRBJ2-5
D: TRBD1
V: TRBV27
size: many

CDR3: CASSPEGDRGTETQYF
DNA: TGTGCCAGCAGCCCTGAGGGGGACAGGGGGACGGAGACCCAGTACTTC
J: TRBJ2-5
D: TRBD1
V: TRBV7-8
size: many

CDR3: CASSLGSAFQETQYF
DNA: TGCGCCAGCAGCTTGGGGTCTGCCTTCCAAGAGACCCAGTACTTC
J: TRBJ2-5
D: .
V: TRBV5-1
size: many

CDR3: CASRGTGSGELFF
DNA: TGTGCCAGCAGAGGGACAGGGTCCGGGGAGCTGTTTTTT
J: TRBJ2-2
D: TRBD1
V: TRBV2
size: few

CDR3: CASSLAGTSGTNEQFF
DNA: TGTGCCAGCAGCTTAGCAGGGACTAGCGGAACCAATGAGCAGTTCTTC
J: TRBJ2-1
D: TRBD2
V: TRBV7-2
size: many

CDR3: CASGPRTGAYEQYF
DNA: TGTGCCAGCGGCCCGCGGACAGGTGCCTACGAGCAGTACTTC
J: TRBJ2-7
D: TRBD1
V: TRBV9
size: .

CDR3: CASSLPFRVATIQETQYF
DNA: TGTGCCAGCAGCTTGCCCTTCAGGGTAGCCACCATCCAAGAGACCCAGTACTTC
J: TRBJ2-5
D: .
V: TRBV7-8
size: .

CDR3: CSARNEATHTDTQYF
DNA: TGCAGTGCTAGGAATGAGGCTACGCACACAGATACGCAGTATTTT
J: TRBJ2-3
D: .
V: TRBV20-1
size: .

CDR3: CASSDDRDGYTF
DNA: TGTGCCAGCAGCGACGACAGAGATGGCTACACCTTC
J: TRBJ1-2
D: .
V: TRBV7-9
size: .

CDR3: CAISEAEGLNTGELFF
DNA: TGTGCCATCAGTGAGGCGGAGGGATTGAACACCGGGGAGCTGTTTTTT
J: TRBJ2-2
D: .
V: TRBV10-3
size: few

CDR3: CASSPRGSGSSYEQYF
DNA: TGTGCCAGCAGCCCCCGAGGAAGCGGGAGCTCCTACGAGCAGTACTTC
J: TRBJ2-7
D: TRBD2
V: TRBV7-2
size: .

CDR3: CATENGGDTFTGELLF
DNA: TGTGCCACCGAAAATGGAGGAGACACCTTCACCGGGGAGCTGCTTTTT
J: TRBJ2-2
D: .
V: TRBV28
size: many

CDR3: CASSYSGTGYQPQHF
DNA: TGTGCCAGCAGTTACAGTGGGACAGGGTATCAGCCCCAGCATTTT
J: TRBJ1-5
D: TRBD1
V: TRBV6-2/TRBV6-3
size: many

CDR3: CASSLLLGAEAFF
DNA: TGTGCCAGCAGTTTGTTACTTGGCGCTGAAGCTTTCTTT
J: TRBJ1-1
D: .
V: TRBV12-3/TRBV12-4
size: few

CDR3: CASSLRLAGGPVLTGELFF
DNA: TGTGCCAGCAGTCTCCGACTAGCGGGAGGGCCCGTTTTAACCGGGGAGCTGTTTTTT
J: TRBJ2-2
D: TRBD2
V: TRBV28
size: many

CDR3: CASSLGVSGVYNEQFF
DNA: TGTGCCAGCAGTTTAGGGGTTAGCGGGGTCTACAATGAGCAGTTCTTC
J: TRBJ2-1
D: TRBD2
V: TRBV6-5
size: few